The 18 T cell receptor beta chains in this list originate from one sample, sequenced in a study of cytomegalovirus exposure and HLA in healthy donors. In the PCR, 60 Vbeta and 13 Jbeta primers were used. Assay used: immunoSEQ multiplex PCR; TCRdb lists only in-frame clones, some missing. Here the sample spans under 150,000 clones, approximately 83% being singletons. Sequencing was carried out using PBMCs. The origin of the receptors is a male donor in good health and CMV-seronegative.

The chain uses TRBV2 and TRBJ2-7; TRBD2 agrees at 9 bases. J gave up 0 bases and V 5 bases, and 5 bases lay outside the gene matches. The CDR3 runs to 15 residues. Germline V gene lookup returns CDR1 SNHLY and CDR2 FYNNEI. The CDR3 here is CASSPSGRSSYEQYF. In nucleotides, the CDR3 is TGTGCCAGCAGTCCGAGCGGGAGGAGCTCCTACGAGCAGTACTTC.

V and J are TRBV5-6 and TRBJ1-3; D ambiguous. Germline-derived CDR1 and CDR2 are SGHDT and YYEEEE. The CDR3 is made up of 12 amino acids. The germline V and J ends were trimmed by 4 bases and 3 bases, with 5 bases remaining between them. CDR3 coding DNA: TGTGCCAGCAGCCAGGATGGAAACACCATATATTTT. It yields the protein CASSQDGNTIYF.

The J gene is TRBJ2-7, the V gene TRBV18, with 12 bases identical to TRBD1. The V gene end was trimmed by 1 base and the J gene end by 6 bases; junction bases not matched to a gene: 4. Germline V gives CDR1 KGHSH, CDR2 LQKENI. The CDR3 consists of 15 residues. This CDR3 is CASSPRDRGLGEQYF. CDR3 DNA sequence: TGTGCCAGCTCACCACGGGACAGGGGGCTGGGCGAGCAGTACTTC.

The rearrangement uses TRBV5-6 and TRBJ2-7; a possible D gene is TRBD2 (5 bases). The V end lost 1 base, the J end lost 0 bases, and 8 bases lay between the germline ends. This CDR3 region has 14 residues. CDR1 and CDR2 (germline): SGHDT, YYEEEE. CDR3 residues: CASSLMGSSYEQYF. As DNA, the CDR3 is TGTGCCAGCAGCTTGATGGGGAGCTCCTACGAGCAGTACTTC. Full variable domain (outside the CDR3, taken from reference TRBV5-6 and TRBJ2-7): DAGVTQSPTHLIKTRGQQVTLRCSPKSGHDTVSWYQQALGQGPQFIFQYYEEEERQRGNFPDRFSGHQFPNYSSELNVNALLLGDSALYLCASSLMGSSYEQYFGPGTRLTVT.

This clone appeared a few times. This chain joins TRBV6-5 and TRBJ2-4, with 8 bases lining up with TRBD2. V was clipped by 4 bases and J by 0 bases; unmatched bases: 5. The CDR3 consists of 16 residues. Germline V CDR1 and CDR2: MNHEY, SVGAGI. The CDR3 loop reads CASSSPRGEAKNIQYF. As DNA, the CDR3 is TGTGCCAGCAGTTCCCCGCGGGGGGAAGCCAAAAACATTCAGTACTTC.

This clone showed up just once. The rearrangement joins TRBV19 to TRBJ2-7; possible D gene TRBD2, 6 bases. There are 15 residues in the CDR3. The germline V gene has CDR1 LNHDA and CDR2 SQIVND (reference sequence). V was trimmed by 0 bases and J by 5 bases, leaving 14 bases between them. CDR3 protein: CASSIEASVVDEQYF. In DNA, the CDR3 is TGTGCCAGTAGTATAGAAGCTAGCGTCGTCGACGAGCAGTACTTC.

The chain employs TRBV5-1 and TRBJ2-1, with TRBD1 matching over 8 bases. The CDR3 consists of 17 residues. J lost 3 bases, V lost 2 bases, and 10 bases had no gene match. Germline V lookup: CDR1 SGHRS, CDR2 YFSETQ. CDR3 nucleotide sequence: TGCGCCAGCAGCTTCCAAGCCGGGACAGGAAACTACAATGAGCAGTTCTTC. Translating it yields CASSFQAGTGNYNEQFF.

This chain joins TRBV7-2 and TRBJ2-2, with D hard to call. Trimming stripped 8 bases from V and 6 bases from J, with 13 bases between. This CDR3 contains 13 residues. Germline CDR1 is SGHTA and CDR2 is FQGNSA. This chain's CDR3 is CASRPDIPGELFF. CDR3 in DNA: TGTGCCAGCCGCCCCGACATCCCCGGGGAGCTGTTTTTT.

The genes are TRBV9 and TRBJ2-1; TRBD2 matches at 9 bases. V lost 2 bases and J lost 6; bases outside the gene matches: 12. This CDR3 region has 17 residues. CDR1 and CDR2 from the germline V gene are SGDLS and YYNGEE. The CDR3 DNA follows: TGTGCCAGCAGCGTGAAGGCGGGAGGGAGGCCGAGCAATGAGCAGTTCTTC. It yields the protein CASSVKAGGRPSNEQFF.

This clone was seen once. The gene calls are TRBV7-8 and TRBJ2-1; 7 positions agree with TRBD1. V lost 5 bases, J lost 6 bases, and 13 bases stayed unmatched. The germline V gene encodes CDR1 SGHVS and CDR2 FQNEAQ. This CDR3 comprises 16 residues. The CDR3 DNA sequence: TGTGCCAGCAGCGCCCCGAAACAGGGGATCAGCAATGAGCAGTTCTTC. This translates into CASSAPKQGISNEQFF.

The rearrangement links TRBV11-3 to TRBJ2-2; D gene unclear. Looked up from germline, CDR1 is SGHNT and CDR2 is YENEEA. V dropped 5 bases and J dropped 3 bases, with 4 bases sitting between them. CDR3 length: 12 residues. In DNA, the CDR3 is TGTGCCAGCAGCAGAGACACCGGGGAGCTGTTTTTT. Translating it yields CASSRDTGELFF. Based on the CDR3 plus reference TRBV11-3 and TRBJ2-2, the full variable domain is EAGVVQSPRYKIIEKKQPVAFWCNPISGHNTLYWYLQNLGQGPELLIRYENEEAVDDSQLPKDRFSAERLKGVDSTLKIQPAELGDSAVYLCASSRDTGELFFGEGSRLTVL.

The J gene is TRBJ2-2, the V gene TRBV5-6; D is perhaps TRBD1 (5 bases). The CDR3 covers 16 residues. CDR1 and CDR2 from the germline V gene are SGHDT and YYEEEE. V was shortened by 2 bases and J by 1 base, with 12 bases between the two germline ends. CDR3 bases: TGTGCCAGCAGCTTTCCCGACAGCCGGAACACCGGGGAGCTGTTTTTT. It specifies CASSFPDSRNTGELFF.

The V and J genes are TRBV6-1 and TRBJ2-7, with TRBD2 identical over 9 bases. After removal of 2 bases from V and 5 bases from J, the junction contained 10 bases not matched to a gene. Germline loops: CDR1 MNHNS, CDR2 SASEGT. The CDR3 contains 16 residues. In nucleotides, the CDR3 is TGTGCCAGCAGTGAAATCTGGGGCGGGAGGGCCCACGAGCAGTACTTC. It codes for CASSEIWGGRAHEQYF.

CDR3 DNA sequence: TGTGCCAGTAGTATTAGCAGCCAAGAGACCCAGTACTTC. Residues: CASSISSQETQYF. This chain uses TRBV19 with TRBJ2-5; D unclear. This CDR3 region has 13 residues. V dropped 3 bases and J dropped 1 base, with 6 bases sitting between them. In germline, CDR1 is LNHDA, CDR2 SQIVND (reference sequence).

The chain's CDR3 is CASSLWGANYGYTF. CDR3 sequence (DNA): TGTGCCAGCAGCTTGTGGGGAGCTAACTATGGCTACACCTTC. This rearrangement joins TRBV5-4 to TRBJ1-2, with D uncertain. CDR1 and CDR2 from the germline V gene are SGHNT and YYREEE (reference sequence). This CDR3 region has 14 residues. Trimming cost V 1 base and J 0 bases, with 7 bases left between them.

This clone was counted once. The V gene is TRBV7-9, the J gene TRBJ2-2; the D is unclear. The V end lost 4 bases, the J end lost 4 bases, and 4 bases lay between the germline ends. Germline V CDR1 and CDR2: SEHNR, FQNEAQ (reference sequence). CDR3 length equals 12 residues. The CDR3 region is CASSSLTGELFF. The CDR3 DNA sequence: TGTGCCAGCAGCTCCCTCACCGGGGAGCTGTTTTTT.

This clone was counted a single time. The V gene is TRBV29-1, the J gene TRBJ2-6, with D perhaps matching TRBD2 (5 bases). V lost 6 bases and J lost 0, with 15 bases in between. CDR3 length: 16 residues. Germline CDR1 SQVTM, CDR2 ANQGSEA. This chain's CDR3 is CSVPQRPYSGANVLTF. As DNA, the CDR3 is TGCAGCGTCCCACAGCGGCCCTACTCTGGGGCCAACGTCCTGACTTTC.

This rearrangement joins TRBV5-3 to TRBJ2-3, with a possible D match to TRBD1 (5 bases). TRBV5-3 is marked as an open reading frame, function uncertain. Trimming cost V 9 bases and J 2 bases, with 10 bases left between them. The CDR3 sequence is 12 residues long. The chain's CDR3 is CATGLNTDTQYF. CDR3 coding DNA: TGTGCCACAGGGCTCAACACAGATACGCAGTATTTT.